This T cell receptor (beta chain) was recorded in a study of T-cell memory formation after mild COVID-19. Study in general: Largely donor-specific sequence clusters came from a couple of donors.

TCRdb itself ran the 5' RACE reads through MiXCR, one entry per CDR3 protein. The table lists hundreds of thousands of distinct CDR3 sequences, 15% to 20% of them singletons, with around 8.1% in the top ten. This clonotype appeared a few times. Germline V gene data show CDR1 as KGHDR and CDR2 as SFDVKD. V gave up 10 bases and J gave up 3 bases, with 7 bases separating them. CDR3 length: 11 amino acids. This clonotype was obtained from an adult woman who had mild COVID-19 (a few samples of this study predate the infection). Cell type and time point are not known. J is TRBJ2-3 and V is TRBV24-1; D possibly corresponds to TRBD1 (6 bases). The sequenced sample was PBMCs or a T cell subset sorted from them (not recorded which). The CDR3, as DNA: TGTGCCACTGGACAGACAGATACGCAGTATTTT. Translation gives CATGQTDTQYF.